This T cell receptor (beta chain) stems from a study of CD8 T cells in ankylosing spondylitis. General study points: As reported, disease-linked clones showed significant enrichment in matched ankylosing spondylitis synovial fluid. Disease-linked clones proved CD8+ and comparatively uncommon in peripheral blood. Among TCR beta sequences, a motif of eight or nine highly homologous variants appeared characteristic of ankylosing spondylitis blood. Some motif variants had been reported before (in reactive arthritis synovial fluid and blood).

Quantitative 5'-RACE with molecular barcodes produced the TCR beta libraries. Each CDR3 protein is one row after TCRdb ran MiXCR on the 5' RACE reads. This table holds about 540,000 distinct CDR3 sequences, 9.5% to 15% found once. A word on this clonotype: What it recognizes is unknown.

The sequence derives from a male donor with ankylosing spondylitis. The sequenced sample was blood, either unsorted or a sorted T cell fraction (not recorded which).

The CDR3 bases are TGCAGCGTTGGGGGCAGAAACAATCAGCCCCAGCATTTT. The encoded protein is CSVGGRNNQPQHF. The chain recombines TRBV29-1 with TRBJ1-5, with TRBD1 as a possible D gene (5 bases). Per the germline V gene, CDR1 is SQVTM and CDR2 is ANQGSEA. V was cut by 4 bases and J by 3 bases, with 10 bases left in between. CDR3 length: 13 residues. The whole variable domain, remainder taken from reference TRBV29-1 and TRBJ1-5, is SAVISQKPSRDICQRGTSLTIQCQVDSQVTMMFWYRQQPGQSLTLIATANQGSEATYESGFVIDKFPISRPNLTFSTLTVSNMSPEDSSIYLCSVGGRNNQPQHFGDGTRLSIL.